Each of the 27 T cell receptor beta chains below was sequenced from the same sample in a study of T cell changes during pregnancy in multiple sclerosis. Sequencing was performed with immunoSEQ multiplex PCR; in TCRdb, only in-frame clones are kept and a portion is missing. The table has fewer than 70,000 clones, roughly 92% seen once. Sequenced material: peripheral blood, taken in the second trimester of pregnancy. Source of these receptors: a female donor with multiple sclerosis, enrolled in a pregnancy study.

The rearrangement links TRBV6-5 to TRBJ2-2, with TRBD1 identical over 7 bases. Trimming cost V 2 bases and J 6 bases; bases outside gene matches: 0. Germline V gives CDR1 MNHEY, CDR2 SVGAGI. CDR3 size: 13 residues. The CDR3 coding sequence is TGTGCCAGCAGTTACCAGGGGGCCGGGGAGCTGTTTTTT. It encodes CASSYQGAGELFF.

The chain recombines TRBV28 with TRBJ2-1; a weak D match, TRBD1 (7 bases). V was shortened by 7 bases and J by 3 bases, with 13 bases between the two germline ends. The V gene's germline CDR1 is MDHEN and CDR2 SYDVKM. The CDR3 has 14 residues. CDR3 DNA: TGTGCCAGCACCCCTCAGGGGGGCTACAATGAGCAGTTCTTC. It codes for CASTPQGGYNEQFF.

This clone showed up just once. This rearrangement joins TRBV27 to TRBJ2-3, with TRBD1 matching 9 bases. The CDR3 has 16 residues. With V trimmed by 6 bases and J by 1 base, 8 bases remained unmatched. Germline CDR1 MNHEY, CDR2 SMNVEV (reference sequence). CDR3 sequence reads: CASRRTGAWGTDTQYF. The CDR3 DNA is TGTGCCAGCAGGCGGACAGGGGCCTGGGGCACAGATACGCAGTATTTT.

Here the CDR3 reads CASSLVQGETYEQYF. In DNA form, the CDR3 reads TGCGCCAGCAGCTTGGTTCAGGGTGAGACCTACGAGCAGTACTTC. This rearrangement joins TRBV5-1 to TRBJ2-7, with D perhaps matching TRBD1 (5 bases). The germline CDR1 and CDR2 sequences are SGHRS and YFSETQ. CDR3 length equals 15 residues. Trimming shortened V by 0 bases and J by 2 bases, and 12 bases separated the two germline ends.

The count of this clone is one. CDR3 sequence: CASKQGVSEKLFF. The DNA for the CDR3 is TGTGCCAGCAAACAGGGAGTAAGTGAAAAACTGTTTTTT. The chain has TRBV6-6 and TRBJ1-4; D is possibly TRBD1 (6 bases). Germline V lookup: CDR1 MNHNY, CDR2 SVGAGI (reference sequence). The CDR3 has 13 residues. V gave up 7 bases and J gave up 7 bases, with 13 bases separating them.

The rearrangement uses TRBV11-2 and TRBJ2-5; TRBD1 is a possible D gene (6 bases). Germline V lookup: CDR1 SGHAT, CDR2 FQNNGV. Trimming stripped 1 base from V and 5 bases from J, with 11 bases between. CDR3 length equals 14 residues. CDR3 sequence: CASSLVSGAETQYF. CDR3 sequence (DNA): TGTGCCAGCAGCTTAGTTTCAGGGGCGGAGACCCAGTACTTC.

The chain uses TRBV5-1 and TRBJ1-2, with 8 positions matching TRBD1. V was clipped by 2 bases and J by 8 bases; unmatched bases: 8. The length of the CDR3 is 14 residues. The germline gives CDR1 SGHRS, CDR2 YFSETQ. The CDR3 DNA sequence: TGCGCCAGCAGCTTCTCAACAGGGGGGGAAGGCTACACCTTC. As protein: CASSFSTGGEGYTF.

A single count supports this clone. The CDR3 sequence is CAIVRTSGIPGETQYF. The CDR3, as DNA: TGTGCCATCGTAAGGACTAGCGGGATCCCCGGGGAGACCCAGTACTTC. The V and J genes are TRBV10-3 and TRBJ2-5; 12 nucleotides agree with TRBD2. The CDR3 runs to 16 residues. Germline loops: CDR1 ENHRY, CDR2 SYGVKD. Trimming removed 8 bases from V and 5 bases from J; junction bases left unmatched: 12.

The chain combines TRBV27 with TRBJ2-7; TRBD1 matches at 8 bases. The CDR3 contains 18 residues. V gave up 9 bases and J gave up 2 bases; unmatched junction bases: 21. From germline, CDR1 is MNHEY and CDR2 SMNVEV (reference sequence). CDR3 amino acids: CARSVFALGTGPTYEQYF. The DNA for the CDR3 is TGTGCCAGGTCAGTCTTCGCCCTCGGGACAGGACCGACCTACGAGCAGTACTTC.

This chain uses TRBV10-2 with TRBJ2-7, with 9 nucleotides matching TRBD2. Germline V gene data show CDR1 as WSHSY and CDR2 as SAAADI. Losses at the gene ends were 6 bases for V and 3 bases for J; bases not matched to a gene: 6. This CDR3 region has 14 residues. In nucleotides, the CDR3 is TGCGCCAGCAGCATGGCGGGAGGGGACTACGAGCAGTACTTC. Amino acids: CASSMAGGDYEQYF.

The CDR3 bases are TGTGCCAGCAGTGAATCCCCCCACAGGGTAGTGGCTGAAGCTTTCTTT. Encoded protein: CASSESPHRVVAEAFF. This sequence joins TRBV6-1 and TRBJ1-1; perhaps TRBD1 as D (6 bases). Looked up from germline, CDR1 is MNHNS and CDR2 is SASEGT. The ends were cut back, 2 bases at V and 6 bases at J, with 19 bases in the middle. There are 16 residues in the CDR3.

This clone occurred once. V usage is TRBV18 and J usage is TRBJ1-5; a weak D match, TRBD1 (5 bases). From germline, CDR1 is KGHSH and CDR2 LQKENI. The CDR3 length is 13 residues. V was pared by 6 bases and J by 4 bases, with 10 bases between. In nucleotides, the CDR3 is TGTGCCAGCTCTGCAGGGCTTAATCAGCCCCAGCATTTT. Protein: CASSAGLNQPQHF.

The rearrangement uses TRBV6-6 and TRBJ2-1; D remains ambiguous. Trimming took 7 bases from V and 0 from J, leaving 13 bases between them. This CDR3 is 15 amino acids long. Germline loops: CDR1 MNHNY, CDR2 SVGAGI (reference sequence). The CDR3 DNA is TGTGCCAGCATGATCGCCCTGAGCTCCTACAATGAGCAGTTCTTC. Translating gives CASMIALSSYNEQFF.

V is TRBV7-3 and J is TRBJ1-5; 8 bases map to TRBD1. Germline values: CDR1 SGHTA, CDR2 FQGTGA. This CDR3 has 19 residues. V dropped 5 bases and J dropped 0; count of bases not matched to a gene: 15. The CDR3 DNA sequence: TGTGCCAGCAGCGCAGGCGCCTGGACAGGGAATAATAGCAATCAGCCCCAGCATTTT. Its translation is CASSAGAWTGNNSNQPQHF.

The CDR3 reads CASRSPTAGTETGNTIYF. CDR3 DNA: TGTGCCAGTAGATCCCCTACCGCCGGGACAGAGACTGGAAACACCATATATTTT. The chain employs TRBV19 and TRBJ1-3; the match to TRBD1 covers 7 bases. V was pared by 6 bases and J by 2 bases, with 16 bases of the junction left unmatched. The CDR3 consists of 18 residues. Germline CDR1 and CDR2: LNHDA and SQIVND (reference sequence).

The chain uses TRBV27 and TRBJ1-1; 8 nucleotides line up with TRBD1. The CDR3 extends over 18 amino acids. Germline trimming cut 3 bases from V and 0 bases from J; bases unmatched to any gene: 12. In germline, CDR1 is MNHEY, CDR2 SMNVEV (reference sequence). CDR3: CASSFYRQGWKVNTEAFF. The CDR3 coding sequence is TGTGCCAGCAGTTTCTACCGACAGGGGTGGAAGGTGAACACTGAAGCTTTCTTT.

This clone was detected only once. This rearrangement joins TRBV29-1 to TRBJ2-1; 8 bases match TRBD2. This CDR3 is built from 17 residues. V lost 3 bases to trimming and J lost 4 bases; unmatched junction nucleotides: 14. Germline CDR1 and CDR2: SQVTM and ANQGSEA. The CDR3 sequence is CSVDKIGVGGRYNEQFF. The CDR3 DNA is TGCAGCGTTGACAAAATCGGGGTTGGCGGGAGGTACAATGAGCAGTTCTTC.

The chain joins TRBV4-1 to TRBJ2-1; 13 nucleotides match TRBD2. This CDR3 is built from 16 residues. Germline loops: CDR1 MGHRA, CDR2 YSYEKL. J lost 7 bases, V lost 2 bases, and 5 bases had no gene match. The CDR3 DNA reads as TGCGCCAGCAGCCAAATAGGACTAGCGGGAGCGAATGAGCAGTTCTTC. Translating it yields CASSQIGLAGANEQFF.

The chain has TRBV9 and TRBJ1-1, with 9 nucleotides matching TRBD1. CDR3 length: 19 amino acids. CDR1 SGDLS and CDR2 YYNGEE come from the germline V gene. V shed 4 bases and J 1 base; nucleotides not matched to a gene: 17. This chain's CDR3 is CASSPRGPNRGRENTEAFF. As DNA, the CDR3 is TGTGCCAGCAGCCCTAGAGGGCCAAACAGGGGGCGGGAGAACACTGAAGCTTTCTTT.

The J gene is TRBJ1-5, the V gene TRBV5-1; 7 bases are shared with TRBD1. The germline CDR1 and CDR2 sequences are SGHRS and YFSETQ. This CDR3 has 14 residues. The V segment lost 2 bases and the J segment 6 bases; nucleotides outside the gene matches: 5. CDR3 region: CASSLRQGGQPQHF. The CDR3 bases are TGCGCCAGCAGCTTACGACAGGGTGGTCAGCCCCAGCATTTT.

The chain is built from TRBV5-4 and TRBJ2-2; D ambiguous. The germline V gene encodes CDR1 SGHNT and CDR2 YYREEE (reference sequence). This CDR3 comprises 15 residues. The germline V and J ends were trimmed by 5 bases and 2 bases, with 13 bases remaining between them. CDR3: CASRPGGKNTGELFF. The CDR3 nucleotides are TGTGCCAGCAGACCTGGTGGCAAAAACACCGGGGAGCTGTTTTTT.

The V call is TRBV27, the J call TRBJ2-1; 12 bases are a match to TRBD1. J was trimmed by 5 bases and V by 10 bases; bases with no gene match: 3. Germline loops: CDR1 MNHEY, CDR2 SMNVEV (reference sequence). The CDR3 has 13 residues. In DNA, the CDR3 is TGTGCCACCGGGGACAGGGGGCACAATGAGCAGTTCTTC. Protein sequence: CATGDRGHNEQFF.

The chain uses TRBV7-5 and TRBJ2-7; TRBD2, as called in the table, went unchecked against the DNA. TRBV7-5 is assigned pseudogene status. CDR3 size: 16 residues. CDR3 amino acids: CVRSARLAGANYEQYF. The CDR3 coding sequence is TGTGTCAGAAGCGCCCGACTAGCGGGAGCGAACTACGAGCAGTACTTC.

V usage is TRBV6-5 and J usage is TRBJ2-5; 8 bases line up with TRBD2. The J call could be wrong; TRBJ2-7 is a better fit for the DNA end. The CDR3 length is 15 residues. CDR1 is MNHEY, CDR2 SVGAGI, per germline. The CDR3 region is CATSTEAGVVYEQYF. CDR3 DNA sequence: TGTGCCACCTCAACAGAAGCGGGAGTCGTCTACGAGCAGTACTTC.

This sequence joins TRBV21-1 and TRBJ2-2; the D call TRBD2 from the table was never checked on the DNA. TRBV21-1 is flagged as a pseudogene. The CDR3 totals 15 residues. The CDR3 nucleotides read TGTGCCAGCAGCGTAAGGGAGCGGGCTGGGGGGGAGCTGTTTTTT. This encodes CASSVRERAGGELFF.

The J gene is TRBJ2-2, the V gene TRBV4-3; 7 bases are a match to TRBD2. This CDR3 region has 17 residues. CDR1 and CDR2 from the germline V gene are LGHNA and YSLEER. J was trimmed by 2 bases and V by 0 bases; bases with no gene match: 6. CDR3 sequence reads: CASSQETGLSNTGELFF. As DNA, the CDR3 is TGCGCCAGCAGCCAAGAAACGGGACTAAGTAACACCGGGGAGCTGTTTTTT.

V and J are TRBV30 and TRBJ2-3; no reliable D call. The CDR3 consists of 15 residues. Trimming stripped 5 bases from V and 1 base from J, with 16 bases between. Germline CDR1 and CDR2: GTSNPN and SVGIG (reference sequence). In DNA form, the CDR3 reads TGTGCCTGGGAAATGACTCTTGCGGGCACAGATACGCAGTATTTT. Protein: CAWEMTLAGTDTQYF.